One sample yielded the 5 T cell receptor beta chains listed below, sequenced in a study of blood T cell repertoires in COVID-19. The repertoire was sequenced with immunoSEQ multiplex PCR; TCRdb's copy has only in-frame clones and lacks some. This sample has approximately 250,000 clones; approximately 86% occur once, and the top ten carry just under 6.5%. The sequencing input was peripheral blood. Receptor source: a woman aged 55 to 70 with active or convalescent COVID-19.

The V call is TRBV27, the J call TRBJ2-1; 16 positions agree with TRBD2. The V gene's germline CDR1 is MNHEY and CDR2 SMNVEV (reference sequence). Trimming at V came to 2 bases and at J to 2 bases, leaving 0 bases not matched to a gene. This CDR3 comprises 17 residues. The CDR3 spells CASSLGTSGGAYNEQFF. CDR3 nucleotides: TGTGCCAGCAGTTTAGGGACTAGCGGGGGGGCCTACAATGAGCAGTTCTTC.

The gene calls are TRBV11-2 and TRBJ2-7, with D possibly being TRBD2 (6 bases). The CDR3 spans 15 residues. V was cut by 5 bases and J by 5 bases, with 19 bases left in between. CDR1 and CDR2 from the germline V gene are SGHAT and FQNNGV. This chain's CDR3 is CASSLRGEGRNEQYV. As DNA, the CDR3 is TGTGCCAGCAGCCTTCGTGGAGAGGGGAGGAACGAGCAGTACGTC.

The chain is built from TRBV7-3 and TRBJ2-1; 11 nucleotides line up with TRBD2. Per germline, CDR1 SGHTA and CDR2 FQGTGA. The trim removed 5 bases at V and 4 bases at J, leaving 4 bases unmatched. The CDR3 contains 15 residues. The CDR3 DNA reads as TGTGCCAGCAGCCCCCGGACTAGCGGGTACAATGAGCAGTTCTTC. It encodes CASSPRTSGYNEQFF.

The rearrangement joins TRBV6-5 to TRBJ1-2; 7 bases map to TRBD1. There are 14 residues in the CDR3. The trim removed 7 bases at V and 4 bases at J, leaving 9 bases unmatched. Germline-derived CDR1 and CDR2 are MNHEY and SVGAGI. The CDR3 region is CASTQPGQTYGYTF. In DNA, the CDR3 is TGTGCCAGCACTCAACCGGGACAGACCTATGGCTACACCTTC.

CDR3 in DNA: TGTGCCATCAGTGAGGGGGACAGGGAAGAGACCCAGTACTTC. It is translated as CAISEGDREETQYF. V usage is TRBV10-3 and J usage is TRBJ2-5, with TRBD1 matching 9 bases. CDR1 and CDR2 (germline): ENHRY, SYGVKD. The CDR3 totals 14 residues. J lost 3 bases, V lost 2 bases, and 1 base had no gene match.